This T cell receptor (beta chain) was documented in a study of cytotoxic CD8 clonotypes in ibrutinib-treated CLL. The data were produced by immunoSEQ multiplex PCR, yet TCRdb's version contains in-frame clones alone and is incomplete. The sample lists tens of thousands of clones; about nine tenths were seen once. The CDR3 totals 17 residues. The V gene's germline CDR1 is LGHNT and CDR2 FRNRAP. The V gene end was trimmed by 1 base and the J gene end by 11 bases; junction bases not matched to a gene: 13. Note on this clone: What it binds is not known.

Overall study findings and caveats: Public clonotypes proved infrequent, and on treatment they shrank or remained steady. Patients with sustained remission and those progressing were sampled at differing times.

The V call is TRBV12-5, the J call TRBJ2-3; 12 positions agree with TRBD2. This receptor was obtained from a human donor with chronic lymphocytic leukemia. The sample here was PBMCs, taken after 12 months of ibrutinib treatment. CDR3 nucleotides: TGTGCTAGTGGTTTGGAGGCCCTTCCTAGCGGGAGGGCGAAGCAGTATTTT. Encoded protein: CASGLEALPSGRAKQYF.